The rows below give T cell receptor beta chains drawn from one sample of a study of blood T cells in healthy people across ages. In TCRdb, the 5' RACE reads were re-called with MiXCR into one record per CDR3 protein. The data contain 1.4 million to 1.5 million distinct CDR3 sequences, around 39% of them singletons. The sample consisted of blood. These receptors all stem from a woman in her late teens or twenties in good health. Each CDR3 is given with its conserved first and last residue. D genes are given only for firm matches.

D gene	J gene	V gene	CDR3 protein
.	TRBJ2-5	TRBV7-4	CASSFDGAGKTQYF
.	TRBJ2-5	TRBV5-1	CASSSGSGIQETQYF
.	TRBJ1-2	TRBV18	CASSRAGSVYGYTF
.	TRBJ2-1	TRBV19	CASSRGGFNEQFF
.	TRBJ2-2	TRBV7-8	CASSLGSVNTGELFF
.	TRBJ2-1	TRBV7-9	CASSLLRLGRNHNEQFF
.	TRBJ2-1	TRBV7-9	CASRNQKGGNEQFF
.	TRBJ2-5	TRBV7-9	CASSLVIRVLQETQYF
.	TRBJ1-2	TRBV29-1	CSVGQVDAGYGYTF
.	TRBJ2-6	TRBV28	CASSSNRGANVLTF
.	TRBJ2-7	TRBV5-1	CASSLGTGTYYEQYF
.	TRBJ2-3	TRBV3-1	CASSQGRNTDTQYF
.	TRBJ2-3	TRBV14	CASTAGFSTDTQYF
TRBD2	TRBJ2-2	TRBV7-8	CAFRTSENTGELFF
.	TRBJ2-5	TRBV2	CASSSLASQQYF
.	TRBJ1-2	TRBV2	CASTQAYGYTF
.	TRBJ1-2	TRBV7-8	CASAETGTPYGYTF
.	TRBJ1-5	TRBV27	CASSWGGSQPQHF
.	TRBJ1-3	TRBV12-3/TRBV12-4	CASSTATASGNTIYF
.	TRBJ1-2	TRBV7-9	CASSLASFGYTF
.	TRBJ2-1	TRBV27	CASSLSGRYNEQFF
.	TRBJ2-5	TRBV9	CASSPPGVWGLVYF
.	TRBJ1-2	TRBV5-5	CASSLGPQGVGYGYTF